The entry that follows covers one T cell receptor (beta chain) sequence. V lost 5 bases and J 1 base, leaving 19 bases between the germline ends. Germline values: CDR1 SGHTA, CDR2 FQGNSA. This CDR3 spans 17 amino acids. Memory CD4+ cells were defined as CD4+CD45RO+CD25-. Constant-region reverse primers amplified full-length variable regions, followed by semi-nested Nested Universal Primer A PCR. From the 5' RACE reads, TCRdb called clonotypes with MiXCR, one entry per CDR3 protein. The sample records some 8,000 distinct CDR3 sequences, 52% being singletons. The clonotype comes from a female donor with breast cancer. The sequencing input was memory CD4+ T cells sorted from a lymph node. Subset reported: memory CD4+ T cells, CD4+CD45RO+CD25-. V gene TRBV7-2 combines with J gene TRBJ2-3, with D perhaps matching TRBD2 (5 bases). CDR3 in DNA: TGTGCCAGCAGCCTCCGGCGGGCCTCCCTGGGCACAGATACGCAGTATTTT. This translates into CASSLRRASLGTDTQYF.